Listed here are 13 T cell receptor beta chains from one sample, sequenced in a study of technical replicates of blood from a few donors. Clones were read by immunoSEQ multiplex PCR, and TCRdb kept only the in-frame ones, dropping some. The sample has about 88,000 clones; just under 95% are singletons. Sequenced: T cells isolated from PBMCs. The receptors here all came from a human donor in good health.

This sequence joins TRBV19 and TRBJ2-1, with D unresolved. The CDR3 covers 15 residues. Germline CDR1 LNHDA, CDR2 SQIVND (reference sequence). The V gene lost 1 base and the J gene lost 0 bases, with 7 bases spanning the gap. The CDR3 DNA reads TGTGCCAGTAGTATAGGCGTTAGCTCCTACAATGAGCAGTTCTTC. It translates to CASSIGVSSYNEQFF.

The gene calls are TRBV5-1 and TRBJ2-7; 12 bases are a match to TRBD1. Germline V gene sequence: CDR1 SGHRS, CDR2 YFSETQ. This CDR3 is 16 amino acids long. The trim removed 0 bases at V and 4 bases at J, leaving 5 bases unmatched. CDR3 nucleotide sequence: TGCGCCAGCAGCTTGGCGGGACAGGGGGCAGGGTACGAGCAGTACTTC. Residues: CASSLAGQGAGYEQYF. Together with reference TRBV5-1 and TRBJ2-7, the CDR3 gives the full variable domain: KAGVTQTPRYLIKTRGQQVTLSCSPISGHRSVSWYQQTPGQGLQFLFEYFSETQRNKGNFPGRFSGRQFSNSRSEMNVSTLELGDSALYLCASSLAGQGAGYEQYFGPGTRLTVT.

There are a few counts of this clone. The chain uses TRBV7-9 and TRBJ1-6; 8 nucleotides agree with TRBD1. Germline values: CDR1 SEHNR, CDR2 FQNEAQ (reference sequence). The CDR3 is 17 residues long. J gave up 5 bases and V 5 bases, and 11 bases lay outside the gene matches. The CDR3 spells CASSKRTGTEDNSPLHF. The CDR3 DNA follows: TGTGCCAGCAGCAAACGGACAGGGACTGAAGATAATTCACCCCTCCACTTT.

This clone was detected once. The V gene is TRBV4-1, the J gene TRBJ2-5; 9 nucleotides align to TRBD2. Germline V gene data show CDR1 as MGHRA and CDR2 as YSYEKL. The length of the CDR3 is 15 residues. V shed 2 bases, J shed 5 bases, and the junction held 6 bases outside the gene matches. The CDR3 region has the DNA TGCGCCAGCAGCCAACTGCGGGGGGGGGAGGAGACCCAGTACTTC. Translated, it gives CASSQLRGGEETQYF.

The V gene is TRBV20-1, the J gene TRBJ1-1; D is perhaps TRBD1 (6 bases). Germline V lookup: CDR1 DFQATT, CDR2 SNEGSKA (reference sequence). Trimming stripped 3 bases from V and 8 bases from J, with 10 bases between. This CDR3 is 11 amino acids long. CDR3 coding DNA: TGCAGTGCTAGGTTCGGGACAGAAGCTTTCTTT. It encodes CSARFGTEAFF.

CDR3 loop: CASSQGLAGTGELFF. In DNA form, the CDR3 reads TGCGCCAGCAGCCAAGGACTAGCGGGGACCGGGGAGCTGTTTTTT. The V and J genes are TRBV4-1 and TRBJ2-2, with TRBD2 matching over 11 bases. Germline assignment: CDR1 MGHRA and CDR2 YSYEKL. Trimming removed 1 base from V and 5 bases from J; junction bases left unmatched: 0. This CDR3 spans 15 amino acids.

The J gene is TRBJ1-3, the V gene TRBV19, with D possibly being TRBD1 (6 bases). V was pared by 4 bases and J by 0 bases, with 13 bases between. There are 16 residues in the CDR3. Germline CDR1 LNHDA, CDR2 SQIVND (reference sequence). In nucleotides, the CDR3 is TGTGCCAGTAGTAGCGGACAGATAAGCTCTGGAAACACCATATATTTT. Its protein product is CASSSGQISSGNTIYF.

The chain carries TRBV2 and TRBJ2-1; TRBD1 matches 7 bases. This CDR3 has 15 residues. The germline V gene has CDR1 SNHLY and CDR2 FYNNEI. J was trimmed by 8 bases and V by 6 bases; bases with no gene match: 13. The CDR3 DNA sequence: TGTGCCAGCAGGGCCTTCTCCTTACAGGGGCATGAGCAGTTCTTC. Its translation is CASRAFSLQGHEQFF. Drawing the rest from reference TRBV2 and TRBJ2-1, the complete variable domain is EPEVTQTPSHQVTQMGQEVILRCVPISNHLYFYWYRQILGQKVEFLVSFYNNEISEKSEIFDDQFSVERPDGSNFTLKIRSTKLEDSAMYFCASRAFSLQGHEQFFGPGTRLTVL.

This clone was picked up one time. The rearrangement links TRBV27 to TRBJ2-7; TRBD2 aligns across 13 bases. Per germline, CDR1 MNHEY and CDR2 SMNVEV (reference sequence). After removal of 1 base from V and 0 bases from J, the junction contained 9 bases not matched to a gene. This CDR3 comprises 19 residues. In DNA, the CDR3 is TGTGCCAGCAGTTTATGGGGACTAGCGGGGCGACCCAGCTCCTACGAGCAGTACTTC. Protein product: CASSLWGLAGRPSSYEQYF.

The chain has TRBV7-9 and TRBJ2-1; 11 bases agree with TRBD2. V lost 10 bases, J lost 7 bases, and 12 bases stayed unmatched. Germline lookup yields CDR1 SEHNR and CDR2 FQNEAQ (reference sequence). This CDR3 region has 15 residues. In DNA, the CDR3 is TGTGCCACCGACAGGGGACTAGCGGCCCAGAATGAGCAGTTCTTC. It translates to CATDRGLAAQNEQFF.

The chain links TRBV27 to TRBJ2-1, with a weak D call TRBD1 (5 bases). The length of the CDR3 is 13 residues. Trimming cost V 3 bases and J 5 bases, with 8 bases left between them. CDR1 and CDR2 (germline): MNHEY, SMNVEV (reference sequence). CDR3 bases: TGTGCCAGCAGTTTTGACAGACACAATGAGCAGTTCTTC. Translation gives CASSFDRHNEQFF.

The chain links TRBV5-5 to TRBJ1-6; 9 nucleotides agree with TRBD1. Germline V gene data show CDR1 as SGHKS and CDR2 as YYEKEE (reference sequence). This CDR3 is built from 17 residues. V was clipped by 4 bases and J by 2 bases; unmatched bases: 7. CDR3 protein: CASSGRDRVAYNSPLHF. DNA of the CDR3: TGTGCCAGCAGCGGGAGGGACAGGGTGGCCTATAATTCACCCCTCCACTTT.

This chain links TRBV7-9 with TRBJ2-1, with 9 bases lining up with TRBD2. V lost 7 bases and J lost 4; bases outside the gene matches: 2. The germline V gene has CDR1 SEHNR and CDR2 FQNEAQ (reference sequence). This CDR3 spans 13 amino acids. The CDR3 DNA is TGTGCCAGCATGGGACTAGCTTACAATGAGCAGTTCTTC. It yields the protein CASMGLAYNEQFF. The full variable domain, completed using reference TRBV7-9 and TRBJ2-1, is DTGVSQNPRHKITKRGQNVTFRCDPISEHNRLYWYRQTLGQGPEFLTYFQNEAQLEKSRLLSDRFSAERPKGSFSTLEIQRTEQGDSAMYLCASMGLAYNEQFFGPGTRLTVL.